This passage covers 5 T cell receptor beta chains from one sample sequenced in a study of blood T cells in healthy people across ages. PCR was performed a second time for about 7 to 12 cycles using a sample-barcoded 5' primer and a J-beta primer mix. TCRdb used MiXCR to reprocess the 5' RACE reads, holding one entry per CDR3 protein. The sample has about 800,000 distinct CDR3 sequences, around 25% seen once; the top ten hold more than 3%. These data are also associated with another study on T cells of mothers and their children.

The specimen sequenced was blood. The origin of the receptors is a boy aged 5-17 years in good health.

This clonotype has just a few counts. The chain combines TRBV28 with TRBJ1-4; D gene unclear. V was pared by 7 bases and J by 5 bases, with 14 bases between. The CDR3 consists of 14 residues. Germline V CDR1 and CDR2: MDHEN, SYDVKM. This CDR3 is CASNTPGLNEKLFF. DNA of the CDR3: TGTGCCAGCAATACCCCCGGACTGAATGAAAAACTGTTTTTT.

This clonotype was seen only a few times. This chain links TRBV18 with TRBJ2-5; D gene uncertain. The J call may be wrong; the DNA end is better matched by TRBJ2-7. The CDR3 has 13 residues. Germline V CDR1 and CDR2: KGHSH, LQKENI. The CDR3 DNA is TGTGCCAGCTCACCAACAATTTCACACGAGCAGTACTTC. Translating gives CASSPTISHEQYF.

This clonotype was detected ten times or more. The chain links TRBV28 to TRBJ1-2; no clear D gene. The CDR3 extends over 13 amino acids. Germline V lookup: CDR1 MDHEN, CDR2 SYDVKM. V was trimmed by 3 bases and J by 8 bases, leaving 13 bases between them. The CDR3 here is CASSFPDPRGYTF. The CDR3 DNA follows: TGTGCCAGCAGTTTCCCGGACCCTAGGGGCTACACCTTC.

The chain employs TRBV10-3 and TRBJ1-1; D remains unclear. Trimming stripped 7 bases from V and 0 bases from J, with 9 bases between. Per the germline V gene, CDR1 is ENHRY and CDR2 is SYGVKD. The CDR3 spans 13 residues. This CDR3 is CAIKAVLNTEAFF. The CDR3 region has the DNA TGTGCCATCAAGGCAGTCCTGAACACTGAAGCTTTCTTT.

The chain recombines TRBV7-8 with TRBJ2-5; D call uncertain. The end of the DNA aligns better with TRBJ2-1, so the J call may be wrong. Germline values: CDR1 SGHVS, CDR2 FQNEAQ. The CDR3 has 12 amino acids. The CDR3 bases are TGTGCCAGCAGGGACGGATACAATGAGCAGTTCTTC. This encodes CASRDGYNEQFF.